This TCR beta chain was sequenced during a study of T cells after yellow fever vaccination. CDR3 length: 14 residues. Germline V CDR1 and CDR2: DFQATT, SNEGSKA (reference sequence). V lost 4 bases and J lost 8; bases outside the gene matches: 4. TCRdb redid the calling of the 5' RACE reads with MiXCR, one entry per CDR3 protein. In the table there are about 140,000 distinct CDR3 sequences, less than 8.5% of which are singletons. Many counts were recorded for this clonotype. The genes are TRBV20-1 and TRBJ2-1; TRBD2 agrees at 14 bases. The sequence was collected from a man in his thirties or forties who received the YFV17D yellow fever vaccine. The source material was CD4+ T cells sorted from PBMCs, sampled 10 days after the yellow fever booster vaccination. As DNA, the CDR3 is TGCAGTGCTAAGGGACTAGCGGGAGTCGATGAGCAGTTCTTC. Translation gives CSAKGLAGVDEQFF.